The 6 T cell receptor beta chains given below trace back to one sample, sequenced in a study of PD-1 blockade in classical Hodgkin lymphoma. Profiling relied on immunoSEQ multiplex PCR, and the TCRdb table lists in-frame clones only, not all of them. This sample has some 50,000 clones, with around 70% found just once. Exposure to brentuximab vedotin varied, and each patient had relapsed following autologous stem cell transplantation. The source material was peripheral blood mononuclear cells (PBMCs), sampled at baseline. These receptors originate from a human donor with classical Hodgkin lymphoma.

This rearrangement joins TRBV28 to TRBJ1-1, with D tentatively TRBD1 (5 bases). This CDR3 comprises 12 residues. The germline V gene encodes CDR1 MDHEN and CDR2 SYDVKM. Trimming took 5 bases from V and 10 from J, leaving 14 bases between them. CDR3 bases: TGTGCCAGCAGTGTACGGGGCCGGCGAGCTTTCTTT. It translates to CASSVRGRRAFF.

V usage is TRBV7-3 and J usage is TRBJ2-1; a possible D gene is TRBD2 (6 bases). The ends were cut back, 1 base at V and 12 bases at J, with 13 bases in the middle. Germline V gives CDR1 SGHTA, CDR2 FQGTGA. The CDR3 runs 13 residues. The CDR3 bases are TGTGCCAGCAGCTTAAACGGACTGGAGGGGCAGTTCTTC. Amino acids: CASSLNGLEGQFF.

The V and J genes are TRBV11-2 and TRBJ1-1; D gene unclear. V gave up 5 bases and J gave up 6 bases, with 7 bases separating them. Germline CDR1 is SGHAT and CDR2 is FQNNGV. There are 11 residues in the CDR3. The CDR3 sequence: CASSLPAEAFF. CDR3 DNA: TGTGCCAGCAGCCTACCCGCTGAAGCTTTCTTT.

The chain couples TRBV5-1 to TRBJ2-1; TRBD2 matches at 10 bases. This CDR3 has 16 amino acids. After removal of 4 bases from V and 5 bases from J, the junction contained 9 bases not matched to a gene. From germline, CDR1 is SGHRS and CDR2 YFSETQ. CDR3 sequence (DNA): TGCGCCAGCAGCAACGCTAGCGGGAGAGCAAACAATGAGCAGTTCTTC. This codes for CASSNASGRANNEQFF.

The V gene is TRBV6-1, the J gene TRBJ1-2, with a weak D call TRBD1 (6 bases). The CDR3 sequence is 12 residues long. Germline V gene data show CDR1 as MNHNS and CDR2 as SASEGT. Trimming stripped 7 bases from V and 8 bases from J, with 14 bases between. The CDR3 spells CASKNGGPGYTF. CDR3 nucleotide sequence: TGTGCCAGCAAAAACGGGGGCCCGGGCTACACCTTC.

V gene TRBV18 combines with J gene TRBJ2-5, with D unresolved. CDR1 KGHSH and CDR2 LQKENI come from the germline V gene. With 2 bases removed from V and 5 bases from J, the gap between germline ends came to 12 bases. The CDR3 length is 14 residues. The CDR3 DNA sequence: TGTGCCAGCTCACCATCTCAGCAGGTGGAGACCCAGTACTTC. It encodes CASSPSQQVETQYF.